This T cell receptor (beta chain) was identified during a study of T-cell reconstitution after alpha-beta-depleted transplantation in children. Study-level points and caveats: Alpha-beta T cells present about two months after transplant were reported to originate from several hundred expanded graft clones.

The J segment lost 1 base and the V segment lost 6 bases, leaving 15 bases of the junction unmatched. This CDR3 contains 19 residues. Germline CDR1 DFQATT, CDR2 SNEGSKA (reference sequence). Unique molecular identifiers were incorporated during preparation of the TCRbeta library. TCRdb re-called the PCR reads through MiXCR, storing one row per CDR3 protein. The sample lists around 490,000 distinct CDR3 sequences, around 10% occurring once. As to this clonotype: As yet, its antigen is unknown.

This chain joins TRBV20-1 and TRBJ2-3; 14 bases match TRBD2. This receptor was identified in a female patient aged 2-9 years who had a stem cell transplant for aplastic anemia, so the T cells may come from the graft donor. This specimen was PBMCs, mostly from graft donor cells, taken 180 days after TCRalphabeta/CD19-depleted stem cell transplant. The CDR3 sequence: CSASRGLAGVVSGTDTQYF. In DNA form, the CDR3 reads TGCAGTGCCAGTAGGGGACTAGCGGGAGTAGTGTCAGGCACAGATACGCAGTATTTT.